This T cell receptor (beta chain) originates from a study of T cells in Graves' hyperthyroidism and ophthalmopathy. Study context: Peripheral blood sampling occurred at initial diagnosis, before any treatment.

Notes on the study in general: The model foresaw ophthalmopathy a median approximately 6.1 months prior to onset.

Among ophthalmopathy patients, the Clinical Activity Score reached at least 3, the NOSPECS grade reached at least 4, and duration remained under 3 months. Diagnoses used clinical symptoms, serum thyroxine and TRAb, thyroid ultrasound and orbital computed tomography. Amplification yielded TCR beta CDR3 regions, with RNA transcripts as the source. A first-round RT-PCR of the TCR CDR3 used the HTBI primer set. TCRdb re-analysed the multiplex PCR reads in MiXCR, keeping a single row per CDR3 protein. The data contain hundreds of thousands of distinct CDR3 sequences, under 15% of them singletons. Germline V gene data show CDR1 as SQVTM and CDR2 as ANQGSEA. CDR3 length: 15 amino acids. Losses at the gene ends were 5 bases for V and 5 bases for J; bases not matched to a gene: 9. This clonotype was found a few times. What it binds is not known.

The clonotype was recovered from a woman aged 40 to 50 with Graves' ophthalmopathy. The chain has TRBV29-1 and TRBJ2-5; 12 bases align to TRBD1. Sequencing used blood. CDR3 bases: TGCAGCGTTCCCGGGACAGGGGGCGTTTATGAGACCCAGTACTTC. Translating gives CSVPGTGGVYETQYF. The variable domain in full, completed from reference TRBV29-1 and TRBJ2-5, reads SAVISQKPSRDICQRGTSLTIQCQVDSQVTMMFWYRQQPGQSLTLIATANQGSEATYESGFVIDKFPISRPNLTFSTLTVSNMSPEDSSIYLCSVPGTGGVYETQYFGPGTRLLVL.